This entry lists 19 T cell receptor beta chains sequenced from one sample in a study of Graves' ophthalmopathy and Graves' hyperthyroidism. Amplification of TCR beta CDR3 regions used RNA transcripts. HTBI primers were employed in first-round RT-PCR, then a second-round multiplex PCR followed. In TCRdb, the multiplex PCR reads were re-called with MiXCR into one record per CDR3 protein. Of some 750,000 distinct CDR3 sequences in the sample, 40% were seen once. Sequenced input: peripheral blood. The receptors here all came from an adult man with Graves' ophthalmopathy.

There are many counts of this clonotype. The V and J genes are TRBV2 and TRBJ1-3, with D possibly being TRBD1 (5 bases). The CDR3 contains 14 residues. Germline lookup yields CDR1 SNHLY and CDR2 FYNNEI. Trimming left V 4 bases short and J 5 bases short, with 12 bases between. CDR3 in DNA: TGTGCCAGCAGTGTCCAGGGTGACAGAAACACCATATATTTT. The encoded protein is CASSVQGDRNTIYF.

Points on this clonotype: The germline gene is not matched at one end of the junction; a read error may be the cause. J is TRBJ2-7 and V is TRBV5-4; TRBD2 agrees at 8 bases. Per the germline V gene, CDR1 is SGHNT and CDR2 is YYREEE (reference sequence). The CDR3 loop spans 15 amino acids. In DNA, the CDR3 is TGCGCCAGCAGCCAATCCCCGGGGGGGACCTACGAGCAGTACTTC. This translates into CASSQSPGGTYEQYF.

The chain links TRBV7-3 to TRBJ2-7, with 10 bases identical to TRBD2. CDR3 length: 15 amino acids. V dropped 0 bases and J dropped 3; count of bases not matched to a gene: 2. Germline V gene data show CDR1 as SGHTA and CDR2 as FQGTGA. The CDR3 is CASSLTSGRYYEQYF. Written as DNA, the CDR3 is TGTGCCAGCAGCTTAACTAGCGGGAGGTACTACGAGCAGTACTTC.

The chain uses TRBV7-9 and TRBJ1-1; D unresolved. Trimming removed 6 bases at V and 1 base at J, with 12 bases between. The CDR3 has 14 amino acids. Germline V gene lookup returns CDR1 SEHNR and CDR2 FQNEAQ (reference sequence). CDR3 in amino acids: CASSLLRTNTEAFF. CDR3 sequence (DNA): TGTGCCAGCAGTCTCCTTCGGACGAACACTGAAGCTTTCTTT.

The V and J genes are TRBV25-1 and TRBJ2-2; D is ambiguous. Trimming removed 6 bases at V and 3 bases at J, with 14 bases between. This CDR3 spans 15 amino acids. CDR1 and CDR2 from the germline V gene are MGHDK and SYGVNS. The CDR3 nucleotides are TGTGCCAGCAGCTTACGTGGCGAGTACACCGGGGAGCTGTTTTTT. Amino acid sequence: CASSLRGEYTGELFF.

Only a few counts were recorded for this clonotype. This chain connects TRBV24-1 to TRBJ1-5, with D perhaps matching TRBD1 (6 bases). Germline V gene data show CDR1 as KGHDR and CDR2 as SFDVKD. Trimming stripped 2 bases from V and 11 bases from J, with 21 bases between. The CDR3 has 16 amino acids. The CDR3 coding sequence is TGTGCCACCAGTGATTCGGTGAAGGACAGCCAAGAGACCCAGCATTTT. Amino acid sequence: CATSDSVKDSQETQHF.

The rearrangement uses TRBV20-1 and TRBJ1-5, with 7 bases identical to TRBD1. CDR3 size: 15 residues. Germline V CDR1 and CDR2: DFQATT, SNEGSKA (reference sequence). V dropped 0 bases and J dropped 4; count of bases not matched to a gene: 6. CDR3 coding DNA: TGCAGTGCTAGAGAGAGAGGGACAGCTAATCAGCCCCAGCATTTT. It translates to CSARERGTANQPQHF.

There are a few counts of this clonotype. The V gene is TRBV6-5, the J gene TRBJ1-1, with D unresolved. The CDR3 has 14 residues. Deletions cut 2 bases from V and 3 bases from J, with 10 bases between. Germline lookup yields CDR1 MNHEY and CDR2 SVGAGI. CDR3 region: CASSYAGKDTEAFF. The CDR3 region has the DNA TGTGCCAGCAGTTACGCAGGAAAAGACACTGAAGCTTTCTTT.

This chain joins TRBV7-9 and TRBJ2-7, with 11 bases fitting TRBD1. The germline gives CDR1 SEHNR, CDR2 FQNEAQ (reference sequence). J gave up 3 bases and V 6 bases, and 7 bases lay outside the gene matches. This CDR3 region has 15 residues. CDR3 protein: CASSHEGTGGYEQYF. The CDR3 DNA reads TGTGCCAGCAGTCATGAAGGGACAGGGGGCTACGAGCAGTACTTC.

As to this clonotype: A junction boundary mismatches the germline segment, possibly from a read error. V and J are TRBV2 and TRBJ2-2; D possibly corresponds to TRBD2 (5 bases). CDR1 and CDR2 (germline): SNHLY, FYNNEI. This CDR3 is built from 14 residues. CDR3 bases: TGCGCCAGCAGCCGGGTTGACGGGGCCGGGGAGCTGTTTTTT. It yields the protein CASSRVDGAGELFF. Drawing the rest from reference TRBV2 and TRBJ2-2, the complete variable domain is EPEVTQTPSHQVTQMGQEVILRCVPISNHLYFYWYRQILGQKVEFLVSFYNNEISEKSEIFDDQFSVERPDGSNFTLKIRSTKLEDSAMYFCASSRVDGAGELFFGEGSRLTVL.

There are a few counts of this clonotype. The chain recombines TRBV12-3 or TRBV12-4 with TRBJ1-4, with D possibly matching TRBD1 (5 bases). The V end lost 3 bases, the J end lost 4 bases, and 9 bases lay between the germline ends. This CDR3 region has 14 residues. CDR3: CASSLTELNEKLFF. The CDR3 DNA sequence: TGTGCCAGCAGTTTGACAGAGCTTAATGAAAAACTGTTTTTT.

The chain is built from TRBV10-3 and TRBJ2-7; tentatively, D is TRBD1 (7 bases). The CDR3 runs to 15 residues. The V end was cut by 10 bases, the J end by 0 bases, with 19 bases between. Germline V lookup: CDR1 ENHRY, CDR2 SYGVKD. The CDR3 reads CASRLRDSYSYEQYF. The CDR3 DNA is TGTGCCAGCAGACTGCGGGACAGCTACTCCTACGAGCAGTACTTC.

V and J are TRBV7-9 and TRBJ2-7, with 9 bases lining up with TRBD1. V shed 5 bases, J shed 5 bases, and the junction held 10 bases outside the gene matches. This CDR3 comprises 15 residues. Germline CDR1 and CDR2: SEHNR and FQNEAQ (reference sequence). The CDR3 sequence is CASSNRGTGLDEQYF. CDR3 in DNA: TGTGCCAGCAGCAACCGCGGGACAGGGTTGGACGAGCAGTACTTC.

This clonotype has at least ten counts. This chain connects TRBV25-1 to TRBJ1-4; D might be TRBD1 (5 bases). Germline CDR1 reads MGHDK; CDR2 reads SYGVNS. The CDR3 sequence is 16 residues long. The V end lost 0 bases, the J end lost 3 bases, and 11 bases lay between the germline ends. The CDR3 sequence: CASSEYGKTANEKLFF. The CDR3 nucleotides read TGTGCCAGCAGTGAATATGGCAAGACAGCTAATGAAAAACTGTTTTTT.

A remark on this clonotype: Since a much larger clone is just one base distant, this may be a read error. The chain has TRBV7-8 and TRBJ1-1; D not certain. This CDR3 has 13 residues. Trimming removed 3 bases from V and 7 bases from J, with 12 bases in between. The germline gives CDR1 SGHVS, CDR2 FQNEAQ. The CDR3 nucleotides are TGTGCCAGCAGCTTGGTTCAGGCAGTTGAAGCTTTCTTT. This codes for CASSLVQAVEAFF.

There are many counts of this clonotype. V and J are TRBV29-1 and TRBJ1-1, with D maybe TRBD1 (5 bases). CDR3 length: 11 residues. Trimming removed 5 bases at V and 10 bases at J, with 14 bases between. CDR1 is SQVTM, CDR2 ANQGSEA, per germline. The CDR3 bases are TGCAGCGTTCCGGCGGGGCTTGGAGCTTTCTTT. Its translation is CSVPAGLGAFF.

Concerning this clonotype: The junction departs from germline at one end; a sequencing error may be responsible. The chain employs TRBV10-3 and TRBJ1-2, with no clear D. The CDR3 extends over 13 amino acids. CDR1 and CDR2 (germline): ENHRY, SYGVKD. The CDR3 loop reads CASSYSDHDGYTF. The CDR3 region has the DNA TGTGCCAGCAGTTACTCGGATCATGATGGCTACACCTTC.

V usage is TRBV9 and J usage is TRBJ1-5; TRBD1 might be the D (5 bases). The CDR3 is 14 residues long. Trimming took 3 bases from V and 4 from J, leaving 11 bases between them. The germline gives CDR1 SGDLS, CDR2 YYNGEE. The CDR3 here is CASSAGLRNQPQHF. CDR3 in DNA: TGTGCCAGCAGCGCGGGACTCCGGAATCAGCCCCAGCATTTT.

This clonotype was seen more than once but under ten times. V and J are TRBV7-2 and TRBJ2-7; a possible D gene is TRBD2 (5 bases). The germline CDR1 and CDR2 sequences are SGHTA and FQGNSA. The V and J ends lost 6 bases and 0 bases respectively, with 12 bases between them. The CDR3 is made up of 14 amino acids. The CDR3 region is CASSYLAGSYEQYF. The CDR3 DNA is TGTGCCAGCAGTTATTTGGCGGGCTCCTACGAGCAGTACTTC.